The 7 T cell receptor beta chains given below trace back to one sample, sequenced in a study of blood T cells in healthy people across ages. Then a second PCR, running about 7 to 11 cycles, was carried out with a sample-barcoded 5' primer and a J-beta primer mix. From the 5' RACE reads, TCRdb called clonotypes with MiXCR, one entry per CDR3 protein. Of 800,000 to 950,000 distinct CDR3 sequences detected, approximately 35% appear once; the ten largest clones hold 13%. The sample comprised blood. The receptors derive from a man between 18 and 35 years old in good health.

Of note for this clonotype: The junction does not match germline at one end; this may be a read error. The chain has TRBV10-3 and TRBJ1-5, with 8 bases fitting TRBD1. Germline CDR1 is ENHRY and CDR2 is SYGVKD. The length of the CDR3 is 16 residues. The CDR3 spells CAISESDRGSRQPPHF. DNA of the CDR3: TGTGCCATCAGTGAGTCAGACAGGGGATCTCGTCAGCCCCCGCATTTT.

This clonotype has only a few counts. The CDR3 here is CASSLEAAPETQYF. CDR3 sequence (DNA): TGTGCCAGCAGCTTAGAGGCGGCCCCCGAGACCCAGTACTTC. The chain uses TRBV7-9 and TRBJ2-5; D uncertain. V lost 1 base and J lost 5, with 11 bases in between. Per the germline V gene, CDR1 is SEHNR and CDR2 is FQNEAQ (reference sequence). The CDR3 covers 14 residues.

This clonotype was found a few times. The chain joins TRBV20-1 to TRBJ2-5; 10 bases line up with TRBD1. After removal of 3 bases from V and 4 bases from J, the junction contained 5 bases not matched to a gene. The CDR3 consists of 14 residues. Germline values: CDR1 DFQATT, CDR2 SNEGSKA (reference sequence). CDR3 sequence: CSASGDRGGETQYF. The CDR3 DNA sequence: TGCAGTGCTAGTGGGGACAGGGGTGGAGAGACCCAGTACTTC.

The chain has TRBV20-1 and TRBJ2-7; 8 nucleotides match TRBD2. The last part of the DNA fits TRBJ2-5 better; the J call may be wrong. Germline values: CDR1 DFQATT, CDR2 SNEGSKA (reference sequence). The CDR3 runs 13 residues. The CDR3 loop reads CSAPGLEIETQYF. CDR3 nucleotides: TGCAGTGCCCCGGGACTAGAGATTGAGACCCAGTACTTC.

This clonotype was found a few times. This chain connects TRBV20-1 to TRBJ2-3; weak D call: TRBD2 (6 bases). V shed 0 bases and J shed 2 bases, with 9 bases lying between them. This CDR3 is 14 amino acids long. Germline CDR1 is DFQATT and CDR2 is SNEGSKA (reference sequence). The CDR3 nucleotides read TGCAGTGCTAGAGATGGGAGGACCACAGATACGCAGTATTTT. As protein: CSARDGRTTDTQYF.

This clonotype showed up just a few times. The chain has TRBV9 and TRBJ2-2; 7 positions agree with TRBD2. Germline V CDR1 and CDR2: SGDLS, YYNGEE. Trimming took 4 bases from V and 7 from J; bases not matched to a gene: 13. The CDR3 covers 16 residues. The CDR3 spells CASSSGPSGWGGELFF. CDR3 coding DNA: TGTGCCAGCAGCTCCGGCCCTAGCGGATGGGGCGGGGAGCTGTTTTTT.

This clonotype was counted ten times or more. This chain joins TRBV28 and TRBJ2-5; possibly TRBD1 or TRBD2 for D (7 bases each). The germline CDR1 and CDR2 sequences are MDHEN and SYDVKM. The CDR3 totals 17 residues. V was shortened by 1 base and J by 2 bases, with 17 bases between the two germline ends. CDR3 DNA sequence: TGTGCCAGCAGTTTATTGGCGTCAGGGGGGGATCAAGAGACCCAGTACTTC. This codes for CASSLLASGGDQETQYF.